Shown below are 16 T cell receptor beta chains from a single sample sequenced in a study of identical twins. MiXCR was run by TCRdb on the 5' RACE reads, yielding one entry per CDR3 protein. The sample yields over 500,000 distinct CDR3 sequences, roughly a fifth seen once. The data also belong to a second study, concerning T cells expressing NK-cell markers.

The sequencing sample was made of CD4+ T cells sorted from blood. Every receptor here comes from a woman younger than 30 in good health.

This clonotype has at least ten counts. The chain joins TRBV5-1 to TRBJ2-1; 10 bases line up with TRBD2. This CDR3 is built from 16 residues. Germline V gives CDR1 SGHRS, CDR2 YFSETQ. J lost 10 bases, V lost 2 bases, and 12 bases had no gene match. Here the CDR3 reads CASSFQWKSGGAEQFF. Here the CDR3 DNA reads TGCGCCAGCAGCTTTCAATGGAAGAGCGGGGGGGCCGAGCAGTTCTTC.

This clonotype was counted between two and nine times. The V gene is TRBV20-1, the J gene TRBJ1-3; D is ambiguous. The CDR3 loop spans 14 amino acids. Trimming stripped 3 bases from V and 0 bases from J, with 9 bases between. The germline CDR1 and CDR2 sequences are DFQATT and SNEGSKA (reference sequence). The CDR3 region is CSASDRSSGNTIYF. The CDR3 nucleotides read TGCAGTGCTAGCGACCGTAGCTCTGGAAACACCATATATTTT.

This chain uses TRBV13 with TRBJ2-7, with 7 bases fitting TRBD1. The CDR3 runs to 15 residues. The V and J ends lost 1 base and 3 bases, in that order; junction bases with no gene match: 6. Germline loops: CDR1 PRHDT, CDR2 FYEKMQ (reference sequence). CDR3 amino acids: CASSLVQGVIYEQYF. CDR3 nucleotide sequence: TGTGCCAGCAGCTTAGTGCAGGGGGTGATCTACGAGCAGTACTTC.

The chain uses TRBV9 and TRBJ2-1, with D perhaps matching TRBD1 (7 bases). With 0 bases removed from V and 4 bases from J, the gap between germline ends came to 11 bases. Germline loops: CDR1 SGDLS, CDR2 YYNGEE. This CDR3 comprises 15 residues. CDR3 amino acids: CASSVGQGGYNEQFF. The CDR3 coding sequence is TGTGCCAGCAGCGTAGGGCAGGGGGGATACAATGAGCAGTTCTTC.

The chain has TRBV20-1 and TRBJ2-3; weak D call: TRBD2 (6 bases). CDR1 DFQATT and CDR2 SNEGSKA come from the germline V gene (reference sequence). The V end was cut by 7 bases, the J end by 3 bases, with 14 bases between. The CDR3 runs 13 residues. The CDR3 is CSVGTGATDTQYF. CDR3 coding DNA: TGCAGTGTGGGGACGGGAGCGACAGATACGCAGTATTTT.

In its sample, this clonotype was seen many times. This chain links TRBV20-1 with TRBJ2-2; 11 bases are a match to TRBD2. CDR3 length: 16 amino acids. CDR1 and CDR2 (germline): DFQATT, SNEGSKA (reference sequence). With 0 bases clipped from V and 1 base from J, the junction kept 1 base outside the gene matches. The CDR3 is CSARDGTSGNTGELFF. The CDR3 region has the DNA TGCAGTGCTAGAGATGGGACTAGCGGGAACACCGGGGAGCTGTTTTTT.

The chain has TRBV7-4 and TRBJ1-1; D is unclear. V lost 5 bases to trimming and J lost 1 base, with 11 bases between them. The CDR3 runs 14 residues. The germline V gene encodes CDR1 SGHVT and CDR2 SQSDAQ. The CDR3 DNA reads as TGTGCCAGCAGCAAAAAAAGAGGGAACACTGAAGCTTTCTTT. This codes for CASSKKRGNTEAFF. Full variable domain (remainder filled in from reference TRBV7-4 and TRBJ1-1): GAGVSQSPRYKVAKRGRDVALRCDSISGHVTLYWYRQTLGQGSEVLTYSQSDAQRDKSGRPSGRFSAERPERSVSTLKIQRTEQGDSAVYLCASSKKRGNTEAFFGQGTRLTVV.

This clonotype was seen a handful of times. The DNA of the CDR3 is TGTGCCAGCAGTGCTAGGGGATCTTCATATACGCAGTATTTT. Its protein is CASSARGSSYTQYF. J is TRBJ2-3 and V is TRBV6-1, with D maybe TRBD1 (5 bases). CDR1 is MNHNS and CDR2 is SASEGT in the germline V gene. CDR3 length: 14 residues. V dropped 4 bases and J dropped 7 bases, with 15 bases sitting between them.

The chain links TRBV11-3 to TRBJ2-7; weak D call: TRBD1 (5 bases). V was pared by 5 bases and J by 1 base, with 15 bases between. The CDR3 runs 15 residues. Germline-derived CDR1 and CDR2 are SGHNT and YENEEA. The CDR3 spells CASSPGQEKSYEQYF. In DNA form, the CDR3 reads TGTGCCAGCAGCCCAGGGCAGGAGAAATCCTACGAGCAGTACTTC.

This chain joins TRBV25-1 and TRBJ2-7, with TRBD1 matching over 9 bases. The germline CDR1 and CDR2 sequences are MGHDK and SYGVNS. J gave up 1 base and V 6 bases, and 4 bases lay outside the gene matches. CDR3 size: 14 residues. Here the CDR3 reads CASRRTGDSYEQYF. The CDR3 nucleotides are TGTGCCAGCAGGAGGACAGGGGATTCCTACGAGCAGTACTTC.

The chain employs TRBV29-1 and TRBJ2-1; the match to TRBD2 covers 7 bases. The germline gives CDR1 SQVTM, CDR2 ANQGSEA. The CDR3 is 10 residues long. V was clipped by 3 bases and J by 14 bases; unmatched bases: 4. The CDR3 loop is CSVDLGGEFF. The CDR3 bases are TGCAGCGTTGACCTTGGGGGGGAGTTCTTC.

The chain recombines TRBV5-1 with TRBJ2-5, with 8 bases fitting TRBD2. The length of the CDR3 is 16 residues. Germline V gene sequence: CDR1 SGHRS, CDR2 YFSETQ. J was trimmed by 7 bases and V by 5 bases; bases with no gene match: 16. The CDR3 DNA sequence: TGCGCCAGCAGACTCAGCGGGAGCCCTGGATTGGGGACCCAGTACTTC. It specifies CASRLSGSPGLGTQYF. The full variable domain, completed using reference TRBV5-1 and TRBJ2-5, is KAGVTQTPRYLIKTRGQQVTLSCSPISGHRSVSWYQQTPGQGLQFLFEYFSETQRNKGNFPGRFSGRQFSNSRSEMNVSTLELGDSALYLCASRLSGSPGLGTQYFGPGTRLLVL.

This clonotype showed up just a few times. This chain connects TRBV7-9 to TRBJ1-2; perhaps TRBD1 as D (6 bases). CDR1 is SEHNR, CDR2 FQNEAQ, per germline (reference sequence). Trimming stripped 5 bases from V and 3 bases from J, with 16 bases between. This CDR3 contains 15 residues. The CDR3 region is CASSPGQKEDYGYTF. The DNA for the CDR3 is TGTGCCAGCAGCCCGGGACAAAAAGAAGACTATGGCTACACCTTC.

The rearrangement joins TRBV5-8 to TRBJ2-7; 7 bases line up with TRBD1. The germline V gene encodes CDR1 SGHTS and CDR2 YDEGEE. The CDR3 length is 14 residues. The V and J ends lost 0 bases and 2 bases, in that order; junction bases with no gene match: 2. The CDR3: CASSLGGQTYEQYF. The CDR3 DNA follows: TGTGCCAGCAGCTTGGGGGGACAGACCTACGAGCAGTACTTC.

The rearrangement joins TRBV19 to TRBJ2-3; tentatively, D is TRBD1 (5 bases). This CDR3 spans 17 amino acids. CDR1 and CDR2 (germline): LNHDA, SQIVND (reference sequence). With 5 bases removed from V and 2 bases from J, the gap between germline ends came to 20 bases. The CDR3 is CASSPRRKGALTDTQYF. CDR3 nucleotides: TGTGCCAGTAGTCCTCGACGGAAAGGGGCCCTCACAGATACGCAGTATTTT. The full variable domain, in which reference TRBV19 and TRBJ2-3 provide the parts outside the CDR3, is DGGITQSPKYLFRKEGQNVTLSCEQNLNHDAMYWYRQDPGQGLRLIYYSQIVNDFQKGDIAEGYSVSREKKESFPLTVTSAQKNPTAFYLCASSPRRKGALTDTQYFGPGTRLTVL.

In its sample, this clonotype was seen a few times. The chain is built from TRBV12-3 or TRBV12-4 and TRBJ2-3; 7 bases fit TRBD1. The CDR3 sequence is 13 residues long. J gave up 6 bases and V 6 bases, and 6 bases lay outside the gene matches. CDR3 amino acids: CASRYRGADTQYF. The CDR3 DNA is TGTGCCAGCAGGTACAGGGGCGCCGATACGCAGTATTTT.